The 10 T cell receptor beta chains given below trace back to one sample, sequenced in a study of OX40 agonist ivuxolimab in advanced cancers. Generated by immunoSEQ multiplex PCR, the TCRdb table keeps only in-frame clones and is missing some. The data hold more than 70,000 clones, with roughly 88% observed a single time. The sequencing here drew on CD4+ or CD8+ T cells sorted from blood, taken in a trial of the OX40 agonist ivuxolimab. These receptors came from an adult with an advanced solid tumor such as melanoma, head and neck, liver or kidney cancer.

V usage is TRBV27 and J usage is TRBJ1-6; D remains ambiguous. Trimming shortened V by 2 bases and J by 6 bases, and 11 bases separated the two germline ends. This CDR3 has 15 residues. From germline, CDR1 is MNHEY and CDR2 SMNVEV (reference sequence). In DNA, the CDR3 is TGTGCCAGCAGTTTAACGCAGGCGTTTAATTCACCCCTCCACTTT. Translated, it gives CASSLTQAFNSPLHF.

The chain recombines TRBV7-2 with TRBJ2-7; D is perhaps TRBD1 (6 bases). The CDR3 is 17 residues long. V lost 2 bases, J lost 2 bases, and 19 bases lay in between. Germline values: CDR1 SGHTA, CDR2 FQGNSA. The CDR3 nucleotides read TGTGCCAGCAGCTTACAACAGGGCGGTCTACTACCCTACGAGCAGTACTTC. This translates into CASSLQQGGLLPYEQYF.

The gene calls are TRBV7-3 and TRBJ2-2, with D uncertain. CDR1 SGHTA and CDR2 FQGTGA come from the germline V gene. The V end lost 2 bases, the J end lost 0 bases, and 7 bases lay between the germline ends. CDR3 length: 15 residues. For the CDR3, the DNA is TGTGCCAGCAGCTTACGGCCGACGAACACCGGGGAGCTGTTTTTT. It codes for CASSLRPTNTGELFF.

CDR3 sequence: CASSFTGLETQYF. DNA for the CDR3: TGCGCCAGCAGCTTTACTGGTCTAGAGACCCAGTACTTC. The rearrangement links TRBV5-1 to TRBJ2-5; the D is unclear. Deletions cut 2 bases from V and 4 bases from J, with 9 bases between. There are 13 residues in the CDR3. In germline, CDR1 is SGHRS, CDR2 YFSETQ. The full variable domain, in which reference TRBV5-1 and TRBJ2-5 provide the parts outside the CDR3, is KAGVTQTPRYLIKTRGQQVTLSCSPISGHRSVSWYQQTPGQGLQFLFEYFSETQRNKGNFPGRFSGRQFSNSRSEMNVSTLELGDSALYLCASSFTGLETQYFGPGTRLLVL.

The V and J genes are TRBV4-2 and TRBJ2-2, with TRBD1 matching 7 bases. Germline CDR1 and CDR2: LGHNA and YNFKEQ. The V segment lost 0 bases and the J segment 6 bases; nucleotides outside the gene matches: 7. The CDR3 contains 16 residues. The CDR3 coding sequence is TGTGCCAGCAGCCAAGAGACAGGGTTTAAATCCGGGGAGCTGTTTTTT. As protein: CASSQETGFKSGELFF.

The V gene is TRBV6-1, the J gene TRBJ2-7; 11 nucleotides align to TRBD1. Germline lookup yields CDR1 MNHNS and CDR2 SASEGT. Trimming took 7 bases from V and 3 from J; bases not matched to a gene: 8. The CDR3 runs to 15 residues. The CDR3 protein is CASTLGTGGVYEQYF. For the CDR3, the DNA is TGTGCCAGCACTCTGGGGACAGGGGGTGTCTACGAGCAGTACTTC.

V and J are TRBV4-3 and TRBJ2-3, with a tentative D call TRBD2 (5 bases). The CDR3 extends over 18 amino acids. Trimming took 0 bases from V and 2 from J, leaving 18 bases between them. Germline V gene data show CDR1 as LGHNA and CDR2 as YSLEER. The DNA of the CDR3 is TGCGCCAGCAGCCAAGAGAGGGAGTCGGGTGGGTTCACAGATACGCAGTATTTT. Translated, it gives CASSQERESGGFTDTQYF.

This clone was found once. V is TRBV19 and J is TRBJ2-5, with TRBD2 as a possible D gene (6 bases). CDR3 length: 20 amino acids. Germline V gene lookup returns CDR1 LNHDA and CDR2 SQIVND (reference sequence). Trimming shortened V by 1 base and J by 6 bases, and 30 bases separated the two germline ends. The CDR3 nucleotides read TGTGCCAGTAGTATAGTAGGAGGAGGGGCTAGCCTTCCGAGAAGGAAGACCCAGTACTTC. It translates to CASSIVGGGASLPRRKTQYF.

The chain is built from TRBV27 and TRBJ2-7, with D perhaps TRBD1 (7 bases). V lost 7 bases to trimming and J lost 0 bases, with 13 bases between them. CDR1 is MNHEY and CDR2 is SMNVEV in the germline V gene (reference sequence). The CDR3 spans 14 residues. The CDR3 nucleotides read TGTGCCAGCACACCAGGGGGGAGCTCCTACGAGCAGTACTTC. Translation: CASTPGGSSYEQYF.

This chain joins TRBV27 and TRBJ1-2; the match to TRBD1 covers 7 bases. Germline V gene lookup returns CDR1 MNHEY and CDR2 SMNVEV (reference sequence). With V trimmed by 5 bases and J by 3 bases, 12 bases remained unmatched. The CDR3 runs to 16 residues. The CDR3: CASSDRKAQGYYGYTF. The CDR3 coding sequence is TGTGCCAGCAGTGATCGTAAGGCACAGGGGTACTATGGCTACACCTTC.